Below, 30 T cell receptor beta chains from the same sample are listed, as sequenced in a study of OX40 agonist ivuxolimab in advanced cancers. Sequencing used immunoSEQ multiplex PCR; TCRdb keeps in-frame clones, though not all of them. Altogether 50,000 to 65,000 clones are present, 65% to 90% being singletons, with the ten largest covering under 4%. The specimen comprised CD4+ or CD8+ T cells sorted from blood, sampled in a trial of the OX40 agonist ivuxolimab. Receptors originate from an adult with an advanced solid tumor such as melanoma, head and neck, liver or kidney cancer.

The V and J genes are TRBV7-2 and TRBJ1-4; perhaps TRBD1 as D (5 bases). Germline V gene data show CDR1 as SGHTA and CDR2 as FQGNSA. Deletions cut 5 bases from V and 8 bases from J, with 15 bases between. This CDR3 is built from 14 residues. CDR3 sequence (DNA): TGTGCCAGCAGCCCACAGGCCTACAGGGAAAAACTGTTTTTT. Protein: CASSPQAYREKLFF.

The chain uses TRBV5-1 and TRBJ2-7, with TRBD2 identical over 10 bases. V lost 4 bases to trimming and J lost 3 bases; unmatched junction nucleotides: 7. Germline CDR1 SGHRS, CDR2 YFSETQ. CDR3 length: 15 residues. The CDR3 nucleotides read TGCGCCAGCAGCCCGGCTAGCGGGAGAATCTACGAGCAGTACTTC. Protein product: CASSPASGRIYEQYF.

Only one count was recorded for this clone. This sequence joins TRBV28 and TRBJ1-2; D is uncertain. Germline V gene data show CDR1 as MDHEN and CDR2 as SYDVKM. The germline V and J ends were trimmed by 5 bases and 8 bases, with 12 bases remaining between them. The CDR3 runs 12 residues. CDR3 DNA: TGTGCCAGCAGTCCCCCCATGGAGGGCTACACCTTC. As protein: CASSPPMEGYTF.

The chain joins TRBV29-1 to TRBJ2-7; D is uncertain. The V and J ends lost 3 bases and 3 bases respectively, with 6 bases between them. Germline CDR1 SQVTM, CDR2 ANQGSEA. The CDR3 totals 11 residues. CDR3 nucleotide sequence: TGCAGCGTTGAGGTCAGCTACGAGCAGTACTTC. It translates to CSVEVSYEQYF.

This clone was seen only once. In DNA form, the CDR3 reads TGTGCCAGCAGCCGGCAGACTAGCGGGGGTTGGCAAGAGACCCAGTACTTC. This encodes CASSRQTSGGWQETQYF. J is TRBJ2-5 and V is TRBV7-2, with 12 bases identical to TRBD2. The CDR3 extends over 17 amino acids. Germline V gene sequence: CDR1 SGHTA, CDR2 FQGNSA. V lost 5 bases to trimming and J lost 2 bases; unmatched junction nucleotides: 9.

The chain combines TRBV6-6 with TRBJ1-3, with D tentatively TRBD1 (5 bases). This CDR3 contains 14 residues. CDR1 MNHNY and CDR2 SVGAGI come from the germline V gene (reference sequence). V lost 6 bases and J lost 0, with 9 bases in between. The CDR3 DNA is TGTGCCAGCAGAACAGGTTTCTCTGGAAACACCATATATTTT. Its protein product is CASRTGFSGNTIYF.

V usage is TRBV7-9 and J usage is TRBJ2-7; a possible D gene is TRBD2 (6 bases). CDR3 length: 16 amino acids. The V gene lost 1 base and the J gene lost 3 bases, with 16 bases spanning the gap. The V gene's germline CDR1 is SEHNR and CDR2 FQNEAQ (reference sequence). The CDR3: CASSLGMSGAIYEQYF. Here the CDR3 DNA reads TGTGCCAGCAGCTTAGGTATGTCGGGAGCAATCTACGAGCAGTACTTC.

This clone has just a few counts. J is TRBJ2-1 and V is TRBV19; 10 bases agree with TRBD2. V shed 6 bases and J 3 bases; nucleotides not matched to a gene: 2. Germline loops: CDR1 LNHDA, CDR2 SQIVND (reference sequence). The CDR3 is 14 amino acids. CDR3 amino acids: CASRRTSGYNEQFF. The CDR3 DNA reads TGTGCCAGTAGACGGACTAGCGGCTACAATGAGCAGTTCTTC.

This clone was detected only a few times. This chain uses TRBV30 with TRBJ1-6, with 9 bases fitting TRBD1. V was pared by 3 bases and J by 9 bases, with 6 bases of the junction left unmatched. This CDR3 spans 14 amino acids. Germline assignment: CDR1 GTSNPN and CDR2 SVGIG (reference sequence). CDR3 protein: CAWSAGQGSSPLHF. CDR3 in DNA: TGTGCCTGGAGCGCGGGACAGGGTAGTTCACCCCTCCACTTT.

This clone has just a few counts. This sequence joins TRBV2 and TRBJ1-5; D unclear. Trimming left V 5 bases short and J 0 bases short, with 5 bases between. There are 13 residues in the CDR3. CDR1 SNHLY and CDR2 FYNNEI come from the germline V gene. The CDR3 coding sequence is TGTGCCAGCAGTCAGTATAGCAATCAGCCCCAGCATTTT. Encoded protein: CASSQYSNQPQHF.

V and J are TRBV7-2 and TRBJ1-1; D gene ambiguous. V dropped 0 bases and J dropped 6 bases, with 8 bases sitting between them. The CDR3 loop spans 13 amino acids. Germline assignment: CDR1 SGHTA and CDR2 FQGNSA. In DNA form, the CDR3 reads TGTGCCAGCAGCTTAGCCGGGTCTTCTGAAGCTTTCTTT. Amino acids: CASSLAGSSEAFF.

Only a few counts were recorded for this clone. The V and J genes are TRBV29-1 and TRBJ2-5, with D perhaps assigned TRBD1 or TRBD2 (6 bases each). Deletions cut 1 base from V and 5 bases from J, with 14 bases between. Germline V gene data show CDR1 as SQVTM and CDR2 as ANQGSEA. There are 14 residues in the CDR3. CDR3: CSVEAVGGPETQYF. DNA for the CDR3: TGCAGCGTTGAAGCTGTGGGGGGCCCCGAGACCCAGTACTTC.

The V call is TRBV29-1, the J call TRBJ1-1; the D is unclear. V lost 8 bases and J 5 bases, leaving 18 bases between the germline ends. Germline loops: CDR1 SQVTM, CDR2 ANQGSEA. The CDR3 sequence is 13 residues long. CDR3 coding DNA: TGCAGCATCTCGGCGGGGAGTGGGACTGAAGCTTTCTTT. It is translated as CSISAGSGTEAFF.

In nucleotides, the CDR3 is TGTGCCAGCTCACTCGGGCCAGCAGGAAACACCATATATTTT. Protein product: CASSLGPAGNTIYF. The J gene is TRBJ1-3, the V gene TRBV18; D is unresolved. Germline assignment: CDR1 KGHSH and CDR2 LQKENI. The CDR3 spans 14 residues. The V and J ends lost 4 bases and 4 bases respectively, with 11 bases between them.

V is TRBV11-2 and J is TRBJ2-1; tentative D call: TRBD1 (6 bases). The CDR3 is made up of 16 amino acids. From germline, CDR1 is SGHAT and CDR2 FQNNGV. V was pared by 6 bases and J by 0 bases, with 15 bases between. The CDR3 DNA is TGTGCCAGCAGATCCCTTACAGGGAACTCCTACAATGAGCAGTTCTTC. Amino acid sequence: CASRSLTGNSYNEQFF.

This rearrangement joins TRBV11-3 to TRBJ1-6, with D unclear. The V and J ends lost 0 bases and 7 bases respectively, with 4 bases between them. CDR1 SGHNT and CDR2 YENEEA come from the germline V gene. The CDR3 runs 13 residues. The CDR3 reads CASSLEGNSPLHF. CDR3 nucleotide sequence: TGTGCCAGCAGCTTAGAAGGGAATTCACCCCTCCACTTT.

V and J are TRBV27 and TRBJ2-3; 9 nucleotides agree with TRBD2. The V segment lost 6 bases and the J segment 4 bases; nucleotides outside the gene matches: 5. This CDR3 has 14 residues. Per germline, CDR1 MNHEY and CDR2 SMNVEV (reference sequence). CDR3 coding DNA: TGTGCCAGCAGGCGGGGGGGCCGCGCAGATACGCAGTATTTT. Its translation is CASRRGGRADTQYF.

The chain uses TRBV9 and TRBJ2-1; TRBD2 aligns across 8 bases. Unmatched junction bases numbered 15, after V lost 1 base and J lost 9 bases. The length of the CDR3 is 17 residues. Germline CDR1 and CDR2: SGDLS and YYNGEE. The CDR3 region is CASSVLSGRLSAGEQFF. The CDR3 DNA reads as TGTGCCAGCAGCGTATTAAGCGGGAGATTATCGGCGGGTGAGCAGTTCTTC.

The J gene is TRBJ1-5, the V gene TRBV15; TRBD1 might be the D (5 bases). There are 14 residues in the CDR3. V gave up 5 bases and J gave up 2 bases, with 10 bases separating them. The germline V gene has CDR1 LNHNV and CDR2 YYDKDF (reference sequence). As DNA, the CDR3 is TGTGCCACCAGCGGAAGGGGAGGCAATCAGCCCCAGCATTTT. Its protein product is CATSGRGGNQPQHF. The variable domain in full, with the rest retrieved from reference TRBV15 and TRBJ1-5, is DAMVIQNPRYQVTQFGKPVTLSCSQTLNHNVMYWYQQKSSQAPKLLFHYYDKDFNNEADTPDNFQSRRPNTSFCFLDIRSPGLGDTAMYLCATSGRGGNQPQHFGDGTRLSIL.

This clone was recorded once. The chain links TRBV6-1 to TRBJ1-1; D remains unclear. V shed 8 bases and J shed 3 bases, with 7 bases lying between them. The CDR3 totals 11 residues. Germline CDR1 is MNHNS and CDR2 is SASEGT. Here the CDR3 DNA reads TGTGCCAGCGGTAGGGACACTGAAGCTTTCTTT. The encoded protein is CASGRDTEAFF.

V gene TRBV11-2 combines with J gene TRBJ2-5, with TRBD1 matching over 9 bases. Trimming took 4 bases from V and 3 from J; bases not matched to a gene: 6. Germline V gene lookup returns CDR1 SGHAT and CDR2 FQNNGV. The CDR3 loop spans 15 amino acids. In nucleotides, the CDR3 is TGTGCCAGCAGCTGGGACAGGGTGTCGAAAGAGACCCAGTACTTC. Its protein is CASSWDRVSKETQYF.

The chain is built from TRBV5-4 and TRBJ2-5, with D perhaps TRBD2 (6 bases). Germline CDR1 and CDR2: SGHNT and YYREEE (reference sequence). The CDR3 is 14 amino acids. Trimming took 0 bases from V and 5 from J, leaving 11 bases between them. The CDR3, as DNA: TGTGCCAGCAGCTTGGAAATCCGGGGGGAGACCCAGTACTTC. Its translation is CASSLEIRGETQYF. The full variable domain, with the rest looked up from reference TRBV5-4 and TRBJ2-5, is ETGVTQSPTHLIKTRGQQVTLRCSSQSGHNTVSWYQQALGQGPQFIFQYYREEENGRGNFPPRFSGLQFPNYSSELNVNALELDDSALYLCASSLEIRGETQYFGPGTRLLVL.

This rearrangement joins TRBV29-1 to TRBJ2-2, with TRBD2 matching 8 bases. The CDR3 has 15 residues. The ends lost 6 bases at V and 6 bases at J; junction bases unmatched: 12. Germline V gene data show CDR1 as SQVTM and CDR2 as ANQGSEA. CDR3 residues: CSVAPGGEWAGELFF. The CDR3 DNA reads TGCAGCGTCGCCCCGGGGGGGGAGTGGGCCGGGGAGCTGTTTTTT.

The chain carries TRBV20-1 and TRBJ2-3; possibly TRBD2 for D (6 bases). Germline V gene lookup returns CDR1 DFQATT and CDR2 SNEGSKA (reference sequence). The CDR3 is 11 residues long. Between the trimmed V and J ends, which lost 3 bases and 13 bases, there was a span of 14 bases. Here the CDR3 DNA reads TGCAGTGCTAGCGCCGGGACTGTCAAGTATTTT. This encodes CSASAGTVKYF.

The gene calls are TRBV9 and TRBJ2-1, with D uncertain. This CDR3 contains 11 residues. Germline-derived CDR1 and CDR2 are SGDLS and YYNGEE. V dropped 0 bases and J dropped 10 bases, with 5 bases sitting between them. The CDR3 spells CASSVEEEQFF. CDR3 DNA: TGTGCCAGCAGCGTAGAGGAGGAGCAGTTCTTC.

This rearrangement joins TRBV11-2 to TRBJ2-5; 9 nucleotides agree with TRBD2. From germline, CDR1 is SGHAT and CDR2 FQNNGV. J lost 5 bases, V lost 1 base, and 8 bases had no gene match. CDR3 length: 16 residues. The CDR3: CASSLGRLAGLETQYF. For the CDR3, the DNA is TGTGCCAGCAGCTTAGGGCGCCTAGCGGGGCTGGAGACCCAGTACTTC.

V is TRBV19 and J is TRBJ1-1, with 7 bases fitting TRBD1. After removal of 7 bases from V and 0 bases from J, the junction contained 11 bases not matched to a gene. CDR1 and CDR2 from the germline V gene are LNHDA and SQIVND (reference sequence). CDR3 size: 16 residues. The CDR3 nucleotides are TGTGCCAGTACCTCCGGACAGGATTACATGAACACTGAAGCTTTCTTT. Its translation: CASTSGQDYMNTEAFF.

The chain carries TRBV4-3 and TRBJ2-7; D not resolved. The CDR3 runs 13 residues. V lost 1 base, J lost 2 bases, and 6 bases lay in between. From germline, CDR1 is LGHNA and CDR2 YSLEER. CDR3 sequence: CASSQGRAYEQYF. CDR3 sequence (DNA): TGCGCCAGCAGCCAAGGACGGGCCTACGAGCAGTACTTC.

The chain links TRBV11-2 to TRBJ2-7; unclear D gene. Germline CDR1 and CDR2: SGHAT and FQNNGV. The CDR3 is 15 amino acids. Trimming stripped 1 base from V and 0 bases from J, with 10 bases between. CDR3 in DNA: TGTGCCAGCAGCTTAGGAAGGCGGAGCTCCTACGAGCAGTACTTC. Residues: CASSLGRRSSYEQYF.

V is TRBV5-4 and J is TRBJ2-3; TRBD2 matches 7 bases. Germline V gene lookup returns CDR1 SGHNT and CDR2 YYREEE (reference sequence). The CDR3 is 12 amino acids. V shed 2 bases and J 6 bases; nucleotides not matched to a gene: 0. CDR3 amino acids: CASSFGGDTQYF. Here the CDR3 DNA reads TGTGCCAGCAGCTTCGGGGGGGATACGCAGTATTTT.